This T cell receptor (beta chain) derives from a study of T cell repertoires in cytomegalovirus infection. Via MiXCR, TCRdb re-called the reads, giving one row per CDR3 protein. The data hold roughly 100,000 distinct CDR3 sequences, with about 15% observed a single time. CDR1 KGHSH and CDR2 LQKENI come from the germline V gene. This CDR3 region has 13 residues. The germline V and J ends were trimmed by 4 bases and 6 bases, with 13 bases remaining between them. The clonotype comes from a human donor in good health (CMV status not recorded). Some clones in this sample may be carry-over from other donors' samples. The chain recombines TRBV18 with TRBJ2-7, with D possibly TRBD1 on 5 matching bases. The sequenced sample consisted of PBMCs. CDR3 loop: CASSQGPDGEQYF. CDR3 nucleotide sequence: TGTGCCAGCTCACAGGGGCCGGACGGCGAGCAGTACTTC.